Detailed here is one TCR beta chain. Sequencing used immunoSEQ multiplex PCR; TCRdb keeps in-frame clones, though not all of them. The profile shows 250,000 to 300,000 clones, 75% to 90% of them singletons. The data are from a study of blood T cell repertoires in COVID-19. Trimming cost V 3 bases and J 4 bases; bases outside gene matches: 9. The V gene's germline CDR1 is SGHTS and CDR2 YDEGEE. The CDR3 runs 15 residues. The source material was PBMCs or T cells enriched from blood (not recorded which). The clonotype was recovered from a woman between 45 and 60 years old who had recovered from COVID-19. This chain links TRBV5-8 with TRBJ1-2; 7 nucleotides match TRBD1. The CDR3 DNA follows: TGTGCCAGCAGCTCCCGGTCCGGGGACAGCTATGGCTACACCTTC. Its translation: CASSSRSGDSYGYTF.